The next 9 T cell receptor beta chains were all read from a single sample in a study of regulatory T cells in long-lasting Graves disease. Arm-PCR of CDR3 regions with iRepertoire HTBI primers generated TCR beta libraries. A single record per CDR3 protein comes from TCRdb applying MiXCR to the multiplex PCR reads. The repertoire includes about 540,000 distinct CDR3 sequences, roughly 13% of them detected once, and approximately 9.3% sits in the top ten. This sample's time point: newly diagnosed GD, antithyroid drugs for less than 3 months. Extracted RNA from PBMCs served as the source of the TCR library. Separately, the same data were catalogued under a study of T cells in Graves' hyperthyroidism and ophthalmopathy.

The sample was peripheral blood mononuclear cells (PBMCs), taken at new diagnosis, from a patient treated with antithyroid drugs. These receptors came from a man aged 30 to 45 with Graves disease.

This clonotype was detected many times. The V call is TRBV11-2, the J call TRBJ2-7; D remains ambiguous. The CDR3 runs to 15 residues. The V and J ends lost 1 base and 0 bases respectively, with 10 bases between them. CDR1 is SGHAT, CDR2 FQNNGV, per germline. The CDR3 DNA sequence: TGTGCCAGCAGCTTAGCCCTCATTAGCTCCTACGAGCAGTACTTC. Translating it yields CASSLALISSYEQYF.

This clonotype was counted at least ten times. The chain joins TRBV27 to TRBJ2-1; D remains unclear. Germline CDR1 MNHEY, CDR2 SMNVEV (reference sequence). Trimming cost V 6 bases and J 9 bases, with 12 bases left between them. The CDR3 is 12 amino acids. The CDR3 loop reads CASSILGFEQFF. The CDR3 DNA reads TGTGCCAGCAGCATTCTGGGGTTTGAGCAGTTCTTC.

The table lists this clonotype with a few counts. This chain uses TRBV15 with TRBJ2-5, with 8 bases matching TRBD1. The CDR3 has 14 amino acids. Trimming took 1 base from V and 5 from J; bases not matched to a gene: 3. Germline V gives CDR1 LNHNV, CDR2 YYDKDF (reference sequence). The CDR3 DNA is TGTGCCACCAGCAGAGTCAGGGGGCAGGAGACCCAGTACTTC. This encodes CATSRVRGQETQYF.

This clonotype was seen only a few times. The V gene is TRBV7-9, the J gene TRBJ2-1; 7 bases map to TRBD2. The J call may be mistaken, given a closer DNA end match to TRBJ2-5. Germline values: CDR1 SEHNR, CDR2 FQNEAQ (reference sequence). The CDR3 is made up of 15 amino acids. The CDR3 coding sequence is TGTGCCAGCAGCTTAGCACAACTAGCGAGGGAGACCCAGTACTTC. This codes for CASSLAQLARETQYF.

This clonotype was seen repeatedly, ten times or more. The rearrangement links TRBV19 to TRBJ2-1; 8 bases line up with TRBD1. Germline V gene sequence: CDR1 LNHDA, CDR2 SQIVND (reference sequence). V shed 10 bases, J shed 4 bases, and the junction held 9 bases outside the gene matches. The CDR3 contains 14 residues. CDR3 sequence reads: CATWDRRDYNEQFF. The CDR3 DNA reads as TGTGCCACCTGGGACAGGCGGGATTACAATGAGCAGTTCTTC. Using reference TRBV19 and TRBJ2-1 for the parts outside the CDR3, the full variable domain is DGGITQSPKYLFRKEGQNVTLSCEQNLNHDAMYWYRQDPGQGLRLIYYSQIVNDFQKGDIAEGYSVSREKKESFPLTVTSAQKNPTAFYLCATWDRRDYNEQFFGPGTRLTVL.

The rearrangement uses TRBV28 and TRBJ1-3, with D unclear. V dropped 6 bases and J dropped 4 bases, with 10 bases sitting between them. CDR3 length: 13 residues. Germline CDR1 MDHEN, CDR2 SYDVKM. This chain's CDR3 is CASSTPRGNTIYF. The CDR3 DNA reads TGTGCCAGCAGCACCCCCCGGGGAAACACCATATATTTT.

This clonotype has just a few counts. The chain has TRBV25-1 and TRBJ2-7; TRBD2 might be the D (5 bases). V was clipped by 0 bases and J by 5 bases, with 8 bases between them. The CDR3 is 13 amino acids. Germline V lookup: CDR1 MGHDK, CDR2 SYGVNS. The CDR3 nucleotides read TGTGCCAGCAGTGAATATGAGCGGAACGAGCAGTACTTC. The encoded protein is CASSEYERNEQYF.

This clonotype was seen more than once but under ten times. This CDR3 reads CAWSAIGPLNEKLFF. CDR3 in DNA: TGTGCCTGGAGCGCGATCGGGCCCCTTAATGAAAAACTGTTTTTT. The rearrangement joins TRBV30 to TRBJ1-4; D unclear. V dropped 3 bases and J dropped 4 bases, with 15 bases sitting between them. The CDR3 length is 15 residues. CDR1 and CDR2 (germline): GTSNPN, SVGIG (reference sequence).

V usage is TRBV7-4 and J usage is TRBJ2-1; D is uncertain. The germline V and J ends were trimmed by 0 bases and 0 bases, with 15 bases remaining between them. Per the germline V gene, CDR1 is SGHVT and CDR2 is SQSDAQ. This CDR3 has 18 residues. CDR3 DNA sequence: TGTGCCAGCAGCTTAGCCCTCCATACCTACACCTCCTACAATGAGCAGTTCTTC. This gives the protein CASSLALHTYTSYNEQFF. Using reference TRBV7-4 and TRBJ2-1 for the parts outside the CDR3, the full variable domain is GAGVSQSPRYKVAKRGRDVALRCDSISGHVTLYWYRQTLGQGSEVLTYSQSDAQRDKSGRPSGRFSAERPERSVSTLKIQRTEQGDSAVYLCASSLALHTYTSYNEQFFGPGTRLTVL.